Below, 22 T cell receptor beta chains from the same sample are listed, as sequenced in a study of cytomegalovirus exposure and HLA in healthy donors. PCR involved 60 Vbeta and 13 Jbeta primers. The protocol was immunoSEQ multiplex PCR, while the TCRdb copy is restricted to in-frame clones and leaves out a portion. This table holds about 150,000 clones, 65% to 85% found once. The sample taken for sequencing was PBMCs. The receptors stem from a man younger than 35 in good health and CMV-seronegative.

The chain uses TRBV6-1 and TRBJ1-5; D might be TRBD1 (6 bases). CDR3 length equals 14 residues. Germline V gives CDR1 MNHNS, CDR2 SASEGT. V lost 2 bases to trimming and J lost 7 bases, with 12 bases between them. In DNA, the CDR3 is TGTGCCAGCAGTGAACAGGGGTCGGGACAGCCCCAGCATTTT. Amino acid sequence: CASSEQGSGQPQHF.

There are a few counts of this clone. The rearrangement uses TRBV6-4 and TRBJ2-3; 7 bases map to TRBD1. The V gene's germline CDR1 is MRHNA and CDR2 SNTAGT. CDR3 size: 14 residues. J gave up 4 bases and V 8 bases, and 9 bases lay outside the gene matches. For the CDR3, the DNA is TGTGCCAGCCCACTAGGGGGCCGTCCAGATACGCAGTATTTT. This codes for CASPLGGRPDTQYF.

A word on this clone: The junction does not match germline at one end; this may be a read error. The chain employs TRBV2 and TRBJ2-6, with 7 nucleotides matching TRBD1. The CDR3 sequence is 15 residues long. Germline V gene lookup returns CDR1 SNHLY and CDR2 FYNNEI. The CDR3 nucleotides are TGTGCCAGCAGTGGAGGGGGCGCTGGGGCCAACGGCCTGACTTTC. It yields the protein CASSGGGAGANGLTF.

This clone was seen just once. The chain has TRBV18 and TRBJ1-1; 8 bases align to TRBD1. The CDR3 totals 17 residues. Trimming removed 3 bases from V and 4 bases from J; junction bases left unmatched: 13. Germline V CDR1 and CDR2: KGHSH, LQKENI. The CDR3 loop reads CASSPRTGLALGTEAFF. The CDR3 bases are TGTGCCAGCTCACCGAGGACAGGGTTGGCTTTAGGCACTGAAGCTTTCTTT.

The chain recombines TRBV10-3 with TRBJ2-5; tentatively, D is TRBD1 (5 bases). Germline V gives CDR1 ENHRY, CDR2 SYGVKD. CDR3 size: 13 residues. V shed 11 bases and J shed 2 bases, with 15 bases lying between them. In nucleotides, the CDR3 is TGTGCCTCCAGGATAGGGGATCAAGAGACCCAGTACTTC. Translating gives CASRIGDQETQYF.

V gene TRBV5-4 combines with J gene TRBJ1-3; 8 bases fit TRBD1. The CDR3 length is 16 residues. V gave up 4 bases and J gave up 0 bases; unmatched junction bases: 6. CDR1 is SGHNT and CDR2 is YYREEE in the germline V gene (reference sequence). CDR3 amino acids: CASSTDRGPSGNTIYF. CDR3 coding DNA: TGTGCCAGCAGCACAGACAGGGGTCCCTCTGGAAACACCATATATTTT.

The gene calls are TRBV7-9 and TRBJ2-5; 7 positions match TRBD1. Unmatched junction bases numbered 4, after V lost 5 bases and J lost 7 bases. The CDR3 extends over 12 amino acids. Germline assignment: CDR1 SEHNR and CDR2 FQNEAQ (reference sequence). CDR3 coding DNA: TGTGCCAGCAGCCGGGACAGTAGGACCCAGTACTTC. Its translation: CASSRDSRTQYF.

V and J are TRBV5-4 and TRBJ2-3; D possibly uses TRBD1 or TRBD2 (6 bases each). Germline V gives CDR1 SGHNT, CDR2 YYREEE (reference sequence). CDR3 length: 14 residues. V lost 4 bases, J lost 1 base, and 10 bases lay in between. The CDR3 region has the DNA TGTGCCAGCAGCGTGGGGGGCGGCACAGATACGCAGTATTTT. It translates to CASSVGGGTDTQYF.

The CDR3 is CASSSGTGGTEAFF. The CDR3 nucleotides are TGTGCCAGCAGCTCCGGGACAGGGGGCACTGAAGCTTTCTTT. The V call is TRBV7-9, the J call TRBJ1-1; 11 nucleotides match TRBD1. The CDR3 is 14 residues long. CDR1 is SEHNR, CDR2 FQNEAQ, per germline (reference sequence). With V trimmed by 4 bases and J by 4 bases, 2 bases remained unmatched.

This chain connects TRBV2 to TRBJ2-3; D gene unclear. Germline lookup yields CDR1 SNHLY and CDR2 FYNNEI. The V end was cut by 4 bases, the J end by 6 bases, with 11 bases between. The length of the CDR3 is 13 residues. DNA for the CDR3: TGTGCCAGCAGTGGACTCCTTGAGGATACGCAGTATTTT. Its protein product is CASSGLLEDTQYF.

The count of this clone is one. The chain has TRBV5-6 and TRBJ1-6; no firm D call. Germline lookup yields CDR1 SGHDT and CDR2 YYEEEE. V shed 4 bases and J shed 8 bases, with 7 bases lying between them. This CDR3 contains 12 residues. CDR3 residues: CASSIRDSPLHF. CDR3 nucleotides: TGTGCCAGCAGCATTCGCGATTCACCCCTCCACTTT. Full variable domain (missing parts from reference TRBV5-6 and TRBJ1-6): DAGVTQSPTHLIKTRGQQVTLRCSPKSGHDTVSWYQQALGQGPQFIFQYYEEEERQRGNFPDRFSGHQFPNYSSELNVNALLLGDSALYLCASSIRDSPLHFGNGTRLTVT.

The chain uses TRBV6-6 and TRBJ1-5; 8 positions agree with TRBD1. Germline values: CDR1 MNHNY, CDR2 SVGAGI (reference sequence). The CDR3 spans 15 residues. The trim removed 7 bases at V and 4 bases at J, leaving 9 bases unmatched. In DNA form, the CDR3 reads TGTGCCAGCATCCTAGGACAGGGCCCGAATCAGCCCCAGCATTTT. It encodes CASILGQGPNQPQHF.

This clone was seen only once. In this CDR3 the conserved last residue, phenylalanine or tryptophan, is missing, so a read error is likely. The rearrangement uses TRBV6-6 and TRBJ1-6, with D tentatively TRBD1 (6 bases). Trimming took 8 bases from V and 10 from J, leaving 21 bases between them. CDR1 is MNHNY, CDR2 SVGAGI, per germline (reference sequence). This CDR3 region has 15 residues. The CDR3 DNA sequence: TGTGCCAGCGTTACGGAGGCAGGGGTCGGATCACCCCTCCACCTT. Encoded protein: CASVTEAGVGSPLHL.

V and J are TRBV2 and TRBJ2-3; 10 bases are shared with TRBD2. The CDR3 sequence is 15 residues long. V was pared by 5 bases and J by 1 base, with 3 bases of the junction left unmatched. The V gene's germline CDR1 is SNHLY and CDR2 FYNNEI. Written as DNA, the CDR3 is TGTGCCAGCAGTCCTAGCGGGGGAGGCACAGATACGCAGTATTTT. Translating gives CASSPSGGGTDTQYF.

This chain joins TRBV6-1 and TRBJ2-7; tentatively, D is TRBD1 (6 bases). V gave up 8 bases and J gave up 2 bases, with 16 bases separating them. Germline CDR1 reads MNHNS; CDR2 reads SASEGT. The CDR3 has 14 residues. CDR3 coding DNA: TGTGCCAGCCGACTGCACAGGGCCACCTACGAGCAGTACTTC. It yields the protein CASRLHRATYEQYF.

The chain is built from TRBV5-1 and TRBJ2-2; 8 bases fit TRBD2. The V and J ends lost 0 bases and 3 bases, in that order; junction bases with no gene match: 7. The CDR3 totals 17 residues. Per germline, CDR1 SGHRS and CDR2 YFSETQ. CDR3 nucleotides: TGCGCCAGCAGCTTGGAATCCAGCGGGGGAGACACCGGGGAGCTGTTTTTT. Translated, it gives CASSLESSGGDTGELFF.

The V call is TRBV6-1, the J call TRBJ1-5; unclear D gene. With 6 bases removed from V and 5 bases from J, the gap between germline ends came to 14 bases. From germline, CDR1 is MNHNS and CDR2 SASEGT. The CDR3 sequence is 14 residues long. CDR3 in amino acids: CASRGGSGYQPQHF. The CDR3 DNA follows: TGTGCCAGCAGGGGAGGGTCCGGTTATCAGCCCCAGCATTTT.

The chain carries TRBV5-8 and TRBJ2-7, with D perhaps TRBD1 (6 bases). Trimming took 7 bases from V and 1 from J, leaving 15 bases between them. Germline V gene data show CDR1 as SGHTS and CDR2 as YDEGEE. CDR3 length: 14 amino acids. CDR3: CASDSRGSSYEQYF. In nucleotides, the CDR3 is TGTGCCAGCGACAGCAGGGGATCTTCCTACGAGCAGTACTTC.

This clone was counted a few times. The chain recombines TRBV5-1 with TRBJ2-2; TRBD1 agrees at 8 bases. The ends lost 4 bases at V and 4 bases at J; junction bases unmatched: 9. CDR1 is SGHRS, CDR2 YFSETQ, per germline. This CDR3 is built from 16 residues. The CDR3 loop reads CASSPIRTGSTGELFF. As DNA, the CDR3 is TGCGCCAGCAGCCCCATCCGGACAGGGTCCACCGGGGAGCTGTTTTTT.

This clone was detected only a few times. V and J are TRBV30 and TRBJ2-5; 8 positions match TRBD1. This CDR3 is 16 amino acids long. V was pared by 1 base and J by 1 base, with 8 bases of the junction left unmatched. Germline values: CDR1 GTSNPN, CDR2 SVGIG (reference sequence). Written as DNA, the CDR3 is TGTGCCTGGAGTGGGGTGGGGACAGGACGCCAAGAGACCCAGTACTTC. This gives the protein CAWSGVGTGRQETQYF.

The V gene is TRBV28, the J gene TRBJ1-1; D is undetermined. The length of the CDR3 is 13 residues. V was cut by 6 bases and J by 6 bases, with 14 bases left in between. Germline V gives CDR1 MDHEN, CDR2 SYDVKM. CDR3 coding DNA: TGTGCCAGCAGCCAACCCGACACGGCTGAAGCTTTCTTT. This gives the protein CASSQPDTAEAFF.

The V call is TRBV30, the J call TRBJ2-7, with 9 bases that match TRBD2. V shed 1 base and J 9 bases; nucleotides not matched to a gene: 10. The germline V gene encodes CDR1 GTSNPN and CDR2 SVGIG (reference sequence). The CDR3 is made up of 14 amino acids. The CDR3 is CAWSETSGRLRQYF. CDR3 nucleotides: TGTGCCTGGAGTGAGACTAGCGGTCGGTTACGGCAGTACTTC.